Included here is one TCR beta chain sequence, with context. This specimen comes from a study of shared clonotypes between healthy human individuals. The CDR3 totals 13 residues. Trimming took off 5 bases at V and 10 bases at J, with 14 bases between the two ends. CDR1 and CDR2 from the germline V gene are SGHVS and FQNEAQ. A deep-level run was used for the assay. Profiling relied on immunoSEQ multiplex PCR, and the TCRdb table lists in-frame clones only, not all of them. The data show more than 1,200,000 clones, approximately 98.5% seen once. This clonotype was obtained from a man younger than 40 in good health. Sequenced sample: naive CD4+ T cells sorted from blood. Subset reported: CD45RA+ positively selected. The chain recombines TRBV7-8 with TRBJ1-4, with D possibly TRBD1 on 6 matching bases. CDR3 in amino acids: CASSARTGLKLFF. CDR3 coding DNA: TGTGCCAGCAGCGCCCGAACAGGGCTAAAACTGTTTTTT.